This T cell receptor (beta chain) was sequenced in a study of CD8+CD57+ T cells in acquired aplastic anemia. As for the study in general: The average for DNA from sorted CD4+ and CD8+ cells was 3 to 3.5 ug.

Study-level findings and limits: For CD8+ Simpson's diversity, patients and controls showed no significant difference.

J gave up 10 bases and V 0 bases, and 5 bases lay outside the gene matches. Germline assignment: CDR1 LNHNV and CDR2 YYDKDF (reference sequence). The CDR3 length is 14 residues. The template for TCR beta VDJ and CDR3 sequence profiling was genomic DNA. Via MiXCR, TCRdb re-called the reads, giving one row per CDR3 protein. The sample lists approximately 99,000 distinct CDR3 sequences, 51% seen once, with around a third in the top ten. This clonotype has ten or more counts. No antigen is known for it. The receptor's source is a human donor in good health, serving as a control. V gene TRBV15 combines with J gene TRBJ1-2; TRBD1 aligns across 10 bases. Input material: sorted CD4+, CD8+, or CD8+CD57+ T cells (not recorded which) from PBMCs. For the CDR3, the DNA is TGTGCCACCAGCAGAGATTTAGGACAGGGGGACTACACCTTC. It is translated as CATSRDLGQGDYTF.